Sequencing of this T cell receptor (beta chain) was carried out in a study of cytomegalovirus exposure and HLA in healthy donors. CDR1 MNHNS and CDR2 SASEGT come from the germline V gene. CDR3 length: 18 amino acids. The V and J ends lost 8 bases and 1 base, in that order; junction bases with no gene match: 12. The study's findings and limits: Later analysis identified about 18,000 TCR beta sequences associated with HLA alleles, using a false discovery rate threshold of 0.05.

About this clone: What it binds is not known.

Amplification used 60 Vbeta primers and 13 Jbeta primers. Sequenced by immunoSEQ multiplex PCR; TCRdb stores in-frame clones only, minus some. The repertoire has some 180,000 clones, around 83% of them found once; the top ten carry around 1.2%. The sample comprised PBMCs. This chain links TRBV6-1 with TRBJ2-3; TRBD2 aligns across 13 bases. This receptor was identified in a girl aged 2-10 years in good health and CMV-seropositive. The CDR3 spells CASGGGGLAGLGTDTQYF. The CDR3 DNA reads TGTGCCAGCGGTGGGGGGGGACTAGCGGGGTTGGGCACAGATACGCAGTATTTT.